This TCR beta chain appears in the sequencing data of a study of blood T cell repertoires in COVID-19. Study overall: Researchers got acute and convalescent COVID-19 samples from the United States, Italy and Spain.

Per the authors' pipeline: Reference gene primer amplification in the assay estimated nucleated cell counts. The repertoire was sequenced with immunoSEQ multiplex PCR; TCRdb's copy has only in-frame clones and lacks some. V and J calls and clone size are as listed in that table; D and trimming were resolved from the DNA. The sample has tens of thousands of clones, 85% to 95% seen once. This CDR3 contains 13 residues. In germline, CDR1 is LGHNA, CDR2 YNFKEQ. J was trimmed by 8 bases and V by 7 bases; bases with no gene match: 10. The TCR sequence derives from a human donor in a cohort sampled during active COVID-19. Sequencing was done on a sample of peripheral blood. The chain carries TRBV4-2 and TRBJ1-1; 7 bases are a match to TRBD1. CDR3 region: CASTWAEGAEAFF. The CDR3 DNA sequence: TGTGCCAGCACCTGGGCGGAGGGGGCCGAAGCTTTCTTT.